This TCR beta chain was sequenced for a study of T cells in Graves' hyperthyroidism and ophthalmopathy. General observations from the study: Most thyroid-expanded clonotypes above 0.001 were also found in blood. The model predicted ophthalmopathy a median approximately 6.3 months before onset. Researchers report that a 13 V-J model separated ophthalmopathy from stable hyperthyroidism.

What was amplified from RNA transcripts were TCR beta CDR3 regions. With the HTBI primer set, the TCR CDR3 went through a first round of RT-PCR. TCRdb ran MiXCR on the multiplex PCR reads and lists one entry per CDR3 protein. The table shows about 570,000 distinct CDR3 sequences, with 35% to 55% occurring only once. Many counts were recorded for this clonotype. Antigen unknown. Diagnosis rested on symptoms, serum thyroxine and TRAb, thyroid ultrasound, and orbital computed tomography. The V and J ends lost 11 bases and 5 bases respectively, with 10 bases between them. CDR3 length: 10 residues. CDR1 is MDHEN and CDR2 is SYDVKM in the germline V gene.

Specimen: peripheral blood or thyroid tissue (not recorded which). The sequence derives from an adult woman with Graves' disease, either hyperthyroidism or ophthalmopathy (not recorded which). The V and J genes are TRBV28 and TRBJ2-7; D possibly corresponds to TRBD1 (6 bases). The CDR3 DNA reads as TGTGCCTCCGGACAGCACGAGCAGTACTTC. Its translation: CASGQHEQYF.